This entry describes one T cell receptor beta chain. The antigen is undetermined. The sample comes from a study of cytomegalovirus exposure and HLA in healthy donors. The study, taken as a whole, reports: Sequencing had likely introduced a cluster of highly shared sequence variants as an artifact.

The PCR used 60 Vbeta and 13 Jbeta primers. Under the authors' procedure: In a later analysis, tens of millions of unique TCR beta chains included roughly 11 million shared by two or more donors. Sequencing was performed with immunoSEQ multiplex PCR; in TCRdb, only in-frame clones are kept and a portion is missing. V and J calls and clone size are those listed in that table; D and trimming were worked out from the DNA. This table holds 150,000 to 170,000 clones, around 75% found once. The CDR3 has 17 amino acids. V was clipped by 0 bases and J by 3 bases; unmatched bases: 9. Germline V gene data show CDR1 as SGHRS and CDR2 as YFSETQ.

This clonotype was obtained from a man aged 30 to 45 in good health and CMV-seropositive. Sample: PBMCs. The chain carries TRBV5-1 and TRBJ2-5; the match to TRBD2 covers 9 bases. CDR3 nucleotides: TGCGCCAGCAGCTTGGAACGGCTGACTAGCGGAAAAGAGACCCAGTACTTC. Translation: CASSLERLTSGKETQYF.